This T cell receptor beta chain was profiled in a study of T-cell memory formation after mild COVID-19. This CDR3 has 11 residues. Trimming left V 5 bases short and J 5 bases short, with 4 bases between. Germline assignment: CDR1 SQVTM and CDR2 ANQGSEA. In its sample, this clonotype was seen a few times. TCRdb processed the 5' RACE reads anew with MiXCR; each CDR3 protein has one entry. The profile covers 250,000 or so distinct CDR3 sequences, with roughly a tenth appearing a single time and roughly a fifth taken by the ten largest. Input material: PBMCs or a T cell subset sorted from them (not recorded which). This receptor was identified in a man younger than 35 who had mild COVID-19 (a few samples of this study predate the infection). Cell type and time point are not known. The V call is TRBV29-1, the J call TRBJ2-6; D gene unclear. CDR3 protein: CSVPWANVLTF. The CDR3 region has the DNA TGCAGCGTTCCTTGGGCCAACGTCCTGACTTTC.